This T cell receptor (beta chain) was obtained from a study of molecular identifiers for immune sequencing clone quantification (dated by TCRdb to between 2017 and 2018). Context from the whole study: For a replicate experiment, RNA from roughly 20,000 or 100,000 naive CD8 T cells was divided into five aliquots, and four of the five aliquots were sequenced. This methods study benchmarked molecular-identifier clustering-based TCR repertoire sequencing (MIDCIRS) and TCR RNA copy counting, using CD8 T cells to do so.

The library was built by means of PCR. TCRdb shows the sequencer as Illumina HiSeq 4000. Bulk TCR libraries were prepared as previously described, using TCR primers listed in Table S5. Purification of total RNA was performed with the Qiagen AllPrep DNA/RNA kit. Reads from multiple sequencing runs of the same library were pooled before analysis. Turning to the authors' computational methods: Reads were retained only if the reads had an exact TCR constant sequence, and the retained reads were trimmed to 150 nt and grouped according to their 12-nt molecular barcodes. Reads within each barcode group were sub-clustered using a 15% Levenshtein threshold, and quality-weighted consensus sequences were constructed for each RNA molecule. Non-functional sequences were excluded, and lower-count sequences lying one edit away from another sequence were also excluded. On the basis of fitting two negative binomial distributions, barcode sub-clusters with fewer than 20% of the maximum read count were discarded. TCRdb passed the public sequencing reads through fastp at Q25 and MiXCR, retaining productive beta sequences. A single entry per CDR3 protein holds the most common genes and DNA from its merged rows. In this record, the V and J calls reflect TCRdb's handling and not the investigators' own analysis. The sample yields over 600,000 distinct CDR3 sequences; just under 20% were counted once. 0.7% to 1% of the sample lies in the top ten.

The CDR3 has 15 amino acids, counting the end cysteine and phenylalanine. Kept here is only the CDR3 DNA, which spans 45 bases and is read in frame from base 1. Trimming costs V 3 bases and J 3 bases, and their ends lie 11 bases apart. Reading the germline V gene gives CDR1 ENHRY and CDR2 SYGVKD. This clonotype was observed at least ten times. Its antigen remains unidentified. No base-level quality is on record; no much larger clone is a single base apart. Libraries of naive CD8 T cells were built from around 20,000 to 1,000,000 sorted cells, with 10%, 30% or 50% of the purified RNA used. Naive CD8 T cells, defined as CD8+CD4-CCR7+CD45RA+, were FACS-sorted into RLT Plus buffer on a BD FACSAria II. Roughly 10 TCR copies' worth of Jurkat RNA were spiked into roughly 17,000-1,100,000 naive CD8 T cell samples to test detection sensitivity. Enrichment of CD8 T cells was done with RosetteSep CD8+ T Cell Enrichment Cocktail plus Ficoll-Paque, and ACK red cell lysis came afterward.

Results the study describes overall, beyond this receptor: Highly expanded clone sizes could be underestimated because identical TCR molecules may share a barcode. Modeling gave roughly 3 recovered TCR RNA copies per cell versus around 9.9 by digital PCR, implying about 30% capture efficiency. Clones above 20 RNA copies held over 99% of molecules in CMV-specific effector cells but under 1% in naive cells. When barcode sub-clustering was left out, chimeric consensus sequences inflated TCR diversity, with chimeras reaching as high as 47%. Spiked-in Jurkat TCR RNA equal to a single cell's worth was reported to be detectable even within one million naive CD8 T cells. The naive libraries included spiked-in Jurkat TCR RNA (roughly eleven copies' worth), and this Jurkat TCR RNA is not part of the donor repertoire.

The rearranged segments are TRBV10-3 and TRBJ2-2; the D segment cannot be called with confidence. Sequencing was carried out using naive CD8+ T cells from blood, with Jurkat cell RNA spiked in. Sample cell subset or site, as interpreted from the label and publication: FACS-sorted CD8+CD4-CCR7+CD45RA+ naive T cells. The source is a human donor in good health. Some libraries in this study had Jurkat cell RNA spiked in. The DNA sequence reads TGTGCCATCAGTGACCCTCAGGTCCACACCGGGGAGCTGTTTTTT. This translates into CAISDPQVHTGELFF.